The TCR beta chain under discussion was sequenced for a study of cytomegalovirus exposure and HLA in healthy donors. A word on this clone: The sample holds other DNA sequences that translate to the same CDR3.

PCR amplification relied on 60 Vbeta primers (plus 13 Jbeta primers). The data were produced by immunoSEQ multiplex PCR, yet TCRdb's version contains in-frame clones alone and is incomplete. Of around 180,000 clones in the sample, approximately 80% were seen once. After removal of 4 bases from V and 6 bases from J, the junction contained 15 bases not matched to a gene. The CDR3 runs to 18 residues. In germline, CDR1 is LNHDA, CDR2 SQIVND (reference sequence). The clonotype originates from a man between 18 and 29 years old in good health and CMV-seronegative. What was sequenced was PBMCs. The chain employs TRBV19 and TRBJ2-2, with 9 positions matching TRBD2. CDR3 sequence: CASSTNPPGSGRPGELFF. The CDR3 DNA sequence: TGTGCCAGTAGTACAAACCCCCCGGGTAGCGGGAGACCCGGGGAGCTGTTTTTT. The full variable domain, completed using reference TRBV19 and TRBJ2-2, is DGGITQSPKYLFRKEGQNVTLSCEQNLNHDAMYWYRQDPGQGLRLIYYSQIVNDFQKGDIAEGYSVSREKKESFPLTVTSAQKNPTAFYLCASSTNPPGSGRPGELFFGEGSRLTVL.